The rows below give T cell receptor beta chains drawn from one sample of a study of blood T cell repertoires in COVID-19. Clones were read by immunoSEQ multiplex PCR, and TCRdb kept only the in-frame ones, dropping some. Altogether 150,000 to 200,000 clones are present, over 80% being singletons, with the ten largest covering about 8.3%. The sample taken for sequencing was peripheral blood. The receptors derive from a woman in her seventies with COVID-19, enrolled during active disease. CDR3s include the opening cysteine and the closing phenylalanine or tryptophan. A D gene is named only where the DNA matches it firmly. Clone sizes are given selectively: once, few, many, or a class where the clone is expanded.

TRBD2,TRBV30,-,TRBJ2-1,CAWRGSGGYNEQFF,TGTGCCTGGAGAGGTAGCGGGGGCTACAATGAGCAGTTCTTC
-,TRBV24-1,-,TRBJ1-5,CATSDLPGTGRAQHF,TGTGCCACCAGTGATTTGCCCGGTACAGGCCGGGCCCAGCATTTT
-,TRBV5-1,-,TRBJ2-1,CASSLELYNEQFF,TGCGCCAGCAGCTTGGAATTATACAATGAGCAGTTCTTC
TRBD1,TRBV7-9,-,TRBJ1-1,CASSPRQGSGEAFF,TGTGCCAGCAGCCCCCGACAGGGGTCAGGTGAAGCTTTCTTT
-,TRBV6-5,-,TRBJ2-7,CASSYSQAGSYEQYF,TGTGCCAGCAGTTATTCCCAAGCGGGCTCCTACGAGCAGTACTTC
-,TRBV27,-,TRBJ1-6,CASSLLGRVNSPLHF,TGTGCCAGCAGTTTATTAGGGAGAGTGAATTCACCCCTCCACTTT
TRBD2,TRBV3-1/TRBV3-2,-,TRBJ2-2,CASSQERAGGIGELFF,TGTGCCAGCAGCCAAGAACGAGCGGGAGGTATCGGGGAGCTGTTTTTT
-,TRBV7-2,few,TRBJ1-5,CASSQRGQPQHF,TGTGCCAGCAGCCAGAGAGGACAGCCCCAGCATTTT
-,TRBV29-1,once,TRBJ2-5,CSVLSGEETQYF,TGCAGCGTTTTAAGCGGAGAAGAGACCCAGTACTTC
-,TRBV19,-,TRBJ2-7,CASSIGTAGADEQYF,TGTGCCAGTAGTATAGGTACGGCAGGGGCTGACGAGCAGTACTTC
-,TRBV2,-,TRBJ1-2,CASPEGTSGGYTF,TGTGCCAGCCCCGAAGGAACGTCCGGGGGCTACACCTTC
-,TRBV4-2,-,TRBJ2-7,CASSQDASEAYEQYF,TGTGCCAGCAGCCAAGACGCTAGCGAAGCCTACGAGCAGTACTTC
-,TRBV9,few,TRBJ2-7,CASSVDAGGLEQYF,TGTGCCAGCAGCGTAGATGCAGGGGGGCTAGAGCAGTACTTC
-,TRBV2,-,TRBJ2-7,CASSVGYRDEQYF,TGTGCCAGCAGTGTGGGCTATCGCGACGAGCAGTACTTC
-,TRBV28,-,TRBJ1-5,CASTVGYQPQHF,TGTGCCAGCACTGTCGGGTATCAGCCCCAGCATTTT
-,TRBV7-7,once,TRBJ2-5,CASSLFQWAETQYF,TGTGCCAGCAGCTTATTCCAGTGGGCAGAGACCCAGTACTTC
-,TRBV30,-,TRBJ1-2,CASQAGSNYGYTF,TGTGCCTCCCAGGCGGGATCTAACTATGGCTACACCTTC
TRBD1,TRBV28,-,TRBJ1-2,CASSTTGESTYGYTF,TGTGCCAGCAGCACAACAGGGGAGAGTACCTATGGCTACACCTTC
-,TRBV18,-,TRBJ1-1,CASSTTGAEAFF,TGTGCCAGCTCAACGACCGGGGCTGAAGCTTTCTTT
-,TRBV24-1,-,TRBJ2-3,CATSDLRPPRLEVTDTQYF,TGTGCCACCAGTGATTTAAGGCCCCCCAGGTTAGAAGTCACAGATACGCAGTATTTT
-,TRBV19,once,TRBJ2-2,CASNLGTQNTGELFF,TGTGCCAGTAATCTCGGGACACAAAACACCGGGGAGCTGTTTTTT
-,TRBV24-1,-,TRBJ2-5,CATKESGTQETQYF,TGTGCCACCAAGGAATCGGGAACCCAAGAGACCCAGTACTTC
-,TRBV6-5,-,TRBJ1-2,CASTPGAGDYGYTF,TGTGCCAGCACCCCCGGTGCGGGTGACTATGGCTACACCTTC
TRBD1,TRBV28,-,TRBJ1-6,CASSLPDRVQSPLHF,TGTGCCAGCAGTTTACCCGACAGGGTGCAATCACCCCTCCACTTT
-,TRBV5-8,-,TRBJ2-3,CASSLNYNTDTQYF,TGTGCCAGCAGCTTGAACTACAACACAGATACGCAGTATTTT
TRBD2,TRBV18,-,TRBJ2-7,CASSRSTGGEYEQYF,TGTGCCAGCTCACGGTCAACGGGAGGAGAATACGAGCAGTACTTC
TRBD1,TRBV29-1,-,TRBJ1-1,CSVPPGQRLNTEAFF,TGCAGCGTCCCCCCGGGACAGCGACTGAACACTGAAGCTTTCTTT
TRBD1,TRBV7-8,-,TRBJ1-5,CASSYTGASNQPQHF,TGTGCCAGCAGTTACACAGGGGCTAGCAATCAGCCCCAGCATTTT
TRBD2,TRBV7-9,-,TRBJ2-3,CASSLYGGSRTDTQYF,TGTGCCAGCAGCTTATACGGCGGGAGTCGGACAGATACGCAGTATTTT
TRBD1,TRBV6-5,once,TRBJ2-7,CASSQGDIYEQYF,TGTGCCAGCAGCCAGGGGGATATCTACGAGCAGTACTTC
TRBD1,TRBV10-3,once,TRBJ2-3,CAIRGQGPDTQYF,TGTGCCATCAGAGGACAGGGGCCAGATACGCAGTATTTT
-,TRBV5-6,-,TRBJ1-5,CASSSTGLDQPQHF,TGTGCCAGCAGCTCCACAGGGTTGGATCAGCCCCAGCATTTT